This TCR beta chain was recorded in a study of blood T cell repertoires in COVID-19. TCRdb's copy holds only in-frame clones and misses some; the assay was immunoSEQ multiplex PCR. The repertoire holds approximately 99,000 clones, about two thirds seen once, with less than 2% in the top ten. Only one count was recorded for this clone. Germline CDR1 reads MDHEN; CDR2 reads SYDVKM. The V gene lost 7 bases and the J gene lost 2 bases, with 14 bases spanning the gap. This CDR3 comprises 14 residues. This chain joins TRBV28 and TRBJ1-1; maybe TRBD1 (6 bases). Sequencing was performed on peripheral blood. The origin of this receptor is a woman in her forties with acute or convalescent COVID-19. The CDR3 protein is CASKTTGINTEAFF. CDR3 nucleotide sequence: TGTGCCAGCAAAACCACAGGGATTAACACTGAAGCTTTCTTT. Based on the CDR3 plus reference TRBV28 and TRBJ1-1, the full variable domain is DVKVTQSSRYLVKRTGEKVFLECVQDMDHENMFWYRQDPGLGLRLIYFSYDVKMKEKGDIPEGYSVSREKKERFSLILESASTNQTSMYLCASKTTGINTEAFFGQGTRLTVV.